This T cell receptor beta chain was found in a study of type 1 and type 2 diabetes patients. PCR was run on genomic DNA. A primer set of 30 forward and 13 reverse primers amplified the CDR3. Using its own MiXCR run on the multiplex PCR reads, TCRdb lists one record per CDR3 protein. The data show under 300,000 distinct CDR3 sequences, with approximately 45% seen just once and approximately 13% held by the top ten. In the case of this clonotype: Its ends do not fully match the called genes, so a read error is possible.

From germline, CDR1 is DFQATT and CDR2 SNEGSKA (reference sequence). The CDR3 covers 14 residues. The receptor was isolated from a man younger than 35 with type 2 diabetes. The chain joins TRBV20-1 to TRBJ2-7; D gene uncertain. The material sequenced was peripheral blood mononuclear cells (PBMCs). CDR3 in DNA: TGCAGTGCTAGAGATGGTTTGGAGACCTACGAGCGGTACTTC. It translates to CSARDGLETYERYF.